The clone carrying this TCR beta chain was counted ten times or more. Its matching antigen is unknown. RNA transcripts gave rise to amplified TCR beta CDR3 regions. Using the HTBI primer set, a first-round RT-PCR was run on the TCR CDR3. TCRdb analysed the multiplex PCR reads with MiXCR anew, one entry per CDR3 protein. The data contain roughly 420,000 distinct CDR3 sequences, about 13% of them singletons. CDR1 and CDR2 (germline): SGHAT, FQNNGV. J gave up 4 bases and V 1 base, and 5 bases lay outside the gene matches. The CDR3 totals 15 residues. The sample originates from a study of T cells in Graves' hyperthyroidism and ophthalmopathy. Overall study results and limits: The majority of expanded thyroid clonotypes above 0.001 also appeared in blood.

The sequence was obtained from a young woman with Graves' hyperthyroidism. The sample comprised blood. V is TRBV11-2 and J is TRBJ2-5; 8 bases map to TRBD2. The CDR3: CASSLAGGPGETQYF. CDR3 DNA sequence: TGTGCCAGCAGCTTAGCGGGAGGGCCAGGAGAGACCCAGTACTTC.